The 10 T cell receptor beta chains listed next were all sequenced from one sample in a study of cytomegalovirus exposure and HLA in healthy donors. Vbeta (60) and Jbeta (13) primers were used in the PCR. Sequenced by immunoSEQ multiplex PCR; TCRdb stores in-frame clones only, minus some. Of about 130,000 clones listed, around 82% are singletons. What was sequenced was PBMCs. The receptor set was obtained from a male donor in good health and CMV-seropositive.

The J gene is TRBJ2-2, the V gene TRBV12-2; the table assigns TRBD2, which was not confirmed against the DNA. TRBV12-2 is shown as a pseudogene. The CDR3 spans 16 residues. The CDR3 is CASRLAGAKLTGELFF. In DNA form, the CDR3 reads TGTGCAAGTCGCTTAGCGGGAGCAAAATTGACCGGGGAGCTGTTTTTT.

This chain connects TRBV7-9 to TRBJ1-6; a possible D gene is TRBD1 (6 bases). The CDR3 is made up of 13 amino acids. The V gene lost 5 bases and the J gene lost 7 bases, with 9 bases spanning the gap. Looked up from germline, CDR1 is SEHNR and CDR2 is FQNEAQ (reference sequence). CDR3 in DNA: TGTGCCAGCAGCCTCCAGGGGAATTCACCCCTCCACTTT. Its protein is CASSLQGNSPLHF.

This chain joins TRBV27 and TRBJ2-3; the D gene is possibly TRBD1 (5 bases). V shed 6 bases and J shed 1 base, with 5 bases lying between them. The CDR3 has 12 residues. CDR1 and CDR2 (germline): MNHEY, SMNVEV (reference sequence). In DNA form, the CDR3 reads TGTGCCAGCAGCAGGGGCACAGATACGCAGTATTTT. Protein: CASSRGTDTQYF.

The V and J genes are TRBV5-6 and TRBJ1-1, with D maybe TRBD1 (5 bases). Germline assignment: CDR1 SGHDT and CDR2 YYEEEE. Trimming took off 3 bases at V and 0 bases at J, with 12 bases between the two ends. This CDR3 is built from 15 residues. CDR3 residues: CASSSLTVMNTEAFF. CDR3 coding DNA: TGTGCCAGCAGCTCCTTGACAGTTATGAACACTGAAGCTTTCTTT.

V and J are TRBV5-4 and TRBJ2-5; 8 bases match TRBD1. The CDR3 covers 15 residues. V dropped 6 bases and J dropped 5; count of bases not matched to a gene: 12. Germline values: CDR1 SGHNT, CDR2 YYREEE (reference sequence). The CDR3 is CASNPGQAIWETQYF. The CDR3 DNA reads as TGTGCCAGCAACCCGGGACAGGCCATATGGGAGACCCAGTACTTC. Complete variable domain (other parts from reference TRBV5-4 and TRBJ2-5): ETGVTQSPTHLIKTRGQQVTLRCSSQSGHNTVSWYQQALGQGPQFIFQYYREEENGRGNFPPRFSGLQFPNYSSELNVNALELDDSALYLCASNPGQAIWETQYFGPGTRLLVL.

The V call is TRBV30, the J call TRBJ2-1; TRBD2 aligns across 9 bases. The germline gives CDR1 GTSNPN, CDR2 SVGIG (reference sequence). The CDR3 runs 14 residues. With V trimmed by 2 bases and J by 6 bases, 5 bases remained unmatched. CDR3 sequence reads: CAWSRGRGPNEQFF. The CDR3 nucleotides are TGTGCCTGGAGTCGCGGGAGGGGTCCCAATGAGCAGTTCTTC.

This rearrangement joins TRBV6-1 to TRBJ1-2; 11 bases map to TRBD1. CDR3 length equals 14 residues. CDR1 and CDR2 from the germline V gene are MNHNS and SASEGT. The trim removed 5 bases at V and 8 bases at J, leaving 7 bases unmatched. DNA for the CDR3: TGTGCCAGCAGTTCGACAAGGACAGGGGGCGGCTACACCTTC. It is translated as CASSSTRTGGGYTF.

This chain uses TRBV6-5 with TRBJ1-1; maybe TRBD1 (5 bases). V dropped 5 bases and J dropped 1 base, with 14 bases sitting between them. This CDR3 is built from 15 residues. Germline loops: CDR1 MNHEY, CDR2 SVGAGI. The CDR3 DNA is TGTGCCAGCAGTGCCCAGGGTTTGGAGAACACTGAAGCTTTCTTT. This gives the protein CASSAQGLENTEAFF.

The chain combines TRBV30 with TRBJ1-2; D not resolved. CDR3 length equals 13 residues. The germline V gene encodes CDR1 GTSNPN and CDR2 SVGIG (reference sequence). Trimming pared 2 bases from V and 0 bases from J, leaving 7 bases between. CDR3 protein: CAWSIGTNYGYTF. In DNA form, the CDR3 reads TGTGCCTGGAGTATCGGGACTAACTATGGCTACACCTTC.

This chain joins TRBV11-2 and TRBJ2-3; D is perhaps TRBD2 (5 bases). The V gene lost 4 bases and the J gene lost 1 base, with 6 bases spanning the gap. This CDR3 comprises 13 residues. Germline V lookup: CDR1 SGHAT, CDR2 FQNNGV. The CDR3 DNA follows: TGTGCCAGCAGCTGGACTGGCACAGATACGCAGTATTTT. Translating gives CASSWTGTDTQYF.